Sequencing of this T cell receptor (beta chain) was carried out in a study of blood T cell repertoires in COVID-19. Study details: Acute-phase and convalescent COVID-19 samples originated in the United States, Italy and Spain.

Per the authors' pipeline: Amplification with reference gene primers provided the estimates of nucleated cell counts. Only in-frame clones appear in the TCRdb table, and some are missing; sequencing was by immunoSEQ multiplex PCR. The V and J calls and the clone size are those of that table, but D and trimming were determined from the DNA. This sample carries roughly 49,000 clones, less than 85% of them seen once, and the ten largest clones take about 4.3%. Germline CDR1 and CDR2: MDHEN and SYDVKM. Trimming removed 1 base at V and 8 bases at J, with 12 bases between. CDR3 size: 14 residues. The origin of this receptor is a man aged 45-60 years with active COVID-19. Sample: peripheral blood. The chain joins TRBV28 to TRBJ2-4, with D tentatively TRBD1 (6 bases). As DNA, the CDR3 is TGTGCCAGCAGTTTATCGGCAGGGGTGGACATTCAGTACTTC. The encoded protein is CASSLSAGVDIQYF.